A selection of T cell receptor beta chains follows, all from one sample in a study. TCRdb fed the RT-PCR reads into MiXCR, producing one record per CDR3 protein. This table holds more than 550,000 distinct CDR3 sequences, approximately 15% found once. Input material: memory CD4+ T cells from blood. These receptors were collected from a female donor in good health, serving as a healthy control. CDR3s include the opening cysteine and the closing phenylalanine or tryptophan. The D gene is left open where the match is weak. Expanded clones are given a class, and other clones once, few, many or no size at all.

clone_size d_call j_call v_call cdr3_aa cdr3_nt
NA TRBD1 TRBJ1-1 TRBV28 CASSLSGTGSSLF TGTGCCAGCAGTCTATCCGGGACAGGGTCCTCTCTCTTT
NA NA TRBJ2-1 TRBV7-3 CASSLAGAGAYNEQFF TGTGCCAGCAGCTTGGCGGGGGCTGGGGCCTACAATGAGCAGTTCTTC
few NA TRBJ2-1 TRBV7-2 CASSRGSGRDGEQFF TGTGCCAGCAGCCGAGGATCGGGGCGGGATGGTGAGCAGTTCTTC
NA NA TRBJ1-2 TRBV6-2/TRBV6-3 CASSPHRQDRHGYTF TGTGCCAGCAGTCCCCACCGACAGGATCGTCACGGCTACACCTTC
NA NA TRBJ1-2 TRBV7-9 CASSYGISGGYTF TGTGCCAGCAGCTATGGCATAAGTGGAGGCTACACCTTC
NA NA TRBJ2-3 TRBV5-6 CASSLGGGVGPDTQYF TGTGCCAGCAGCTTGGGGGGGGGCGTCGGTCCAGATACGCAGTATTTT
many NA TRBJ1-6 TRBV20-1 CSASIPGPAVSPLHF TGCAGTGCTAGCATTCCAGGCCCCGCAGTTTCACCCCTCCACTTT
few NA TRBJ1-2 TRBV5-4 CASSQVDSGYTF TGTGCCAGCAGCCAAGTGGACTCCGGCTACACCTTC
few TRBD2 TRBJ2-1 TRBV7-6 CASSLEAGAGQFF TGTGCCAGCAGCTTAGAAGCGGGAGCTGGGCAGTTCTTC
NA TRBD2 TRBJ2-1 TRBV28 CASSPLGRSYNEQFF TGTGCCAGCAGTCCACTCGGGAGGTCCTACAATGAGCAGTTCTTC
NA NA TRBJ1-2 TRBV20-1 CSAPIGLNYGYTF TGCAGTGCCCCGATTGGGCTTAACTATGGCTACACCTTC
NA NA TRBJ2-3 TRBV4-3 CASSQAGQRTDTQYF TGCGCCAGCAGCCAAGCGGGCCAGCGCACAGATACGCAGTATTTT
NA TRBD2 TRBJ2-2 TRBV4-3 CASSRVAGARDGELFF TGCGCCAGCAGCCGAGTAGCGGGAGCGAGGGACGGGGAGCTGTTTTTT
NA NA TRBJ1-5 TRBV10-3 CAISRQGTNQPQHF TGTGCCATCAGTAGGCAGGGTACGAATCAGCCCCAGCATTTT
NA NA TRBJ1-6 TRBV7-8 CASSLARIETVNSPLHF TGTGCCAGCAGCTTAGCGCGAATTGAGACAGTGAATTCACCCCTCCACTTT
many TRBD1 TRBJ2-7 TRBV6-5 CAIRDSNSYEQYF TGTGCTATCCGGGACAGTAATTCCTACGAGCAGTACTTC
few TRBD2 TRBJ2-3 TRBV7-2 CASRPRLAGGGADTQYF TGTGCCAGCAGACCTAGACTAGCGGGAGGGGGTGCAGATACGCAGTATTTT
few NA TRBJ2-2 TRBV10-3 CAISPGRGTGELFF TGTGCCATCAGCCCGGGACGGGGAACCGGGGAGCTGTTTTTT
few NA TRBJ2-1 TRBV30 CAWTLLEQFF TGTGCCTGGACCCTCTTGGAGCAGTTCTTC
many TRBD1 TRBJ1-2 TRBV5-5 CASSIDRGPLGYGYTF TGTGCCAGCAGCATAGACAGGGGTCCACTTGGCTATGGCTACACCTTC
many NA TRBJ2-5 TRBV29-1 CSPRRGLQETQYF TGCAGCCCCCGGCGGGGGCTGCAAGAGACCCAGTACTTC
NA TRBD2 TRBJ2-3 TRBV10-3 CAITSQAGFTSTDTQYF TGTGCCATCACCTCCCAAGCGGGGTTCACTAGCACAGATACGCAGTATTTT
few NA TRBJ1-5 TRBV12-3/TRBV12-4 CASSTGPHQPQHF TGTGCCAGCAGTACCGGGCCTCATCAGCCCCAGCATTTT
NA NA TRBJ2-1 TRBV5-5 CASSRRILPGEGNEQFF TGTGCCAGCAGCCGGAGAATACTGCCTGGTGAAGGGAATGAGCAGTTCTTC
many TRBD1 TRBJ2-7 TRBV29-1 CSVGGVQTGVYEQYF TGCAGCGTTGGAGGGGTCCAAACAGGGGTCTACGAGCAGTACTTC
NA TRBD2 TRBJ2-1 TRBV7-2 CASSKGTSPYNEQFF TGTGCCAGCAGCAAAGGGACTAGCCCCTACAATGAGCAGTTCTTC
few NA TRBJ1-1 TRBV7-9 CASSIDTNTEAFF TGTGCCAGCAGCATTGACACGAACACTGAAGCTTTCTTT
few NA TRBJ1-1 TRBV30 CAWSVQGYTEAFF TGTGCCTGGAGTGTTCAGGGATACACTGAAGCTTTCTTT
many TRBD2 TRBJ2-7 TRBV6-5 CASSTQLAGAITYEQYF TGTGCCAGCAGTACCCAACTAGCGGGAGCGATAACCTACGAGCAGTACTTC
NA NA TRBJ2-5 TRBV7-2 CASSPTRVQETQYF TGTGCCAGCAGCCCTACTAGGGTACAAGAGACCCAGTACTTC
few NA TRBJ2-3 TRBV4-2 CASSQVRTDTQYF TGTGCCAGCAGCCAGGTTAGGACCGATACGCAGTATTTT
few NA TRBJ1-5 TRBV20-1 CSARATQGYSNQPQHF TGCAGTGCTAGGGCGACACAGGGATATAGCAATCAGCCCCAGCATTTT
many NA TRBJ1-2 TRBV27 CASSLTRGQSYTF TGTGCCAGCAGTTTAACGAGGGGCCAAAGCTACACCTTC
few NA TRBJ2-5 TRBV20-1 CSARDQRDRGAQETQYF TGCAGTGCTAGAGATCAGAGAGATCGGGGGGCGCAAGAGACCCAGTACTTC
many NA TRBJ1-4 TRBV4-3 CASSQDIRGTTNEKLFF TGCGCCAGCAGCCAAGATATCAGGGGCACGACTAATGAAAAACTGTTTTTT
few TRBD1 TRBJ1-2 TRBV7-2 CASTSGGVNYGYTF TGTGCCAGCACCTCAGGGGGGGTGAACTATGGCTACACCTTC
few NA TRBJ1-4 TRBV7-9 CASSLEAQGGRKLFF TGTGCCAGCAGCTTAGAGGCGCAGGGAGGTCGAAAACTGTTTTTT
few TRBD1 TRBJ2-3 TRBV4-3 CASSQDYGTGFERQYF TGCGCCAGCAGCCAAGATTATGGGACAGGATTTGAGAGGCAGTATTTT
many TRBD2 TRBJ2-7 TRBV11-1 CASSLSGNEQYF TGTGCCAGCAGCTTGAGCGGGAACGAGCAGTACTTC
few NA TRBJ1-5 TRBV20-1 CSARDAGGNSINQPQHF TGCAGTGCTAGAGATGCGGGGGGTAACTCCATCAATCAGCCCCAGCATTTT
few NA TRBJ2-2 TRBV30 CAWRSDTNTGELFF TGTGCCTGGAGGAGCGATACGAACACCGGGGAGCTGTTTTTT
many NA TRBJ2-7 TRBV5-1 CASSLNRPSAQQYF TGCGCCAGCAGCTTGAACCGGCCTAGCGCTCAGCAGTACTTC
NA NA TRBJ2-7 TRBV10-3 CAIRGQLSSYEQYF TGTGCCATCAGAGGACAGCTATCCTCCTACGAGCAGTACTTC
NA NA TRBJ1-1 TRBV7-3 CASSLISGADTEAFF TGTGCCAGCAGCTTAATCTCAGGGGCGGACACTGAAGCTTTCTTT
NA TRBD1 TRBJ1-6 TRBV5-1 CASSKGGVDSPLHF TGCGCCAGCAGCAAAGGGGGCGTAGATTCACCCCTCCACTTT
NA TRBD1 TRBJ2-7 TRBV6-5 CASSYTTGGEYEQYF TGTGCCAGCAGTTACACGACAGGGGGTGAATACGAGCAGTACTTC
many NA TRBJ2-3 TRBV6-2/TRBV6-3 CASSSRRTPTDTQYF TGTGCCAGCAGTTCTCGTCGGACCCCCACAGATACGCAGTATTTT
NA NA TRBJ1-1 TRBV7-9 CASSLDTLNTEAFF TGTGCCAGCAGCTTAGACACGCTGAACACTGAAGCTTTCTTT